Below, one T cell receptor beta chain is given with its context. Trimming took off 2 bases at V and 5 bases at J, with 18 bases between the two ends. The length of the CDR3 is 15 residues. The germline V gene encodes CDR1 GTSNPN and CDR2 SVGIG (reference sequence). These data are taken from a study of blood T cell repertoires in COVID-19. On the study more broadly: Acute and convalescent COVID-19 specimens originated in the United States, Italy and Spain. Sources were T cells, B-cell-depleted T cells, or PBMCs; the material itself was cDNA or gDNA.

The assay was immunoSEQ multiplex PCR, and TCRdb's table has in-frame clones only and misses some. The repertoire holds around 270,000 clones, with around 89% as singletons. The sample was peripheral blood. The gene calls are TRBV30 and TRBJ1-1; unclear D gene. The source is a man in his forties with acute or convalescent COVID-19. CDR3 in amino acids: CAWSPFGPGETEAFF. The CDR3 DNA reads TGTGCCTGGAGTCCCTTTGGCCCCGGGGAGACTGAAGCTTTCTTT.